The rows below give T cell receptor beta chains drawn from one sample of a study of T cell responses to AZD1222 COVID-19 vaccine. The assay was immunoSEQ multiplex PCR, and TCRdb's table has in-frame clones only and misses some. The data hold fewer than 100,000 clones, with around 90% observed a single time. Sequenced here: peripheral blood, sampled on day 0 of AZD1222 vaccination. These receptors were obtained from an adult in good health. CDR3s include the opening cysteine and the closing phenylalanine or tryptophan. The D gene is left open where the match is weak. Not all rows give a size; the values are once, few, many and, for expanded clones, a class.

j_call v_call d_call clone_size cdr3_aa cdr3_nt
TRBJ1-1 TRBV19 TRBD1 . CASSIGKQGRTEAFF TGTGCCAGTAGTATAGGAAAACAGGGGAGGACTGAAGCTTTCTTT
TRBJ1-5 TRBV4-1 . . CASSLHPGFYSNQPQHF TGCGCCAGCAGCCTTCACCCGGGCTTTTATAGCAATCAGCCCCAGCATTTT
TRBJ1-4 TRBV18 . . CASSPWTLATNEKLFF TGTGCCAGCTCACCATGGACGCTTGCAACTAATGAAAAACTGTTTTTT
TRBJ1-5 TRBV6-6 . . CASSHKLQANQPQHF TGTGCCAGCAGCCACAAACTTCAGGCAAATCAGCCCCAGCATTTT
TRBJ1-2 TRBV6-6 TRBD1 . CASSSPGQADYGYTF TGTGCCAGCAGTTCTCCGGGACAGGCGGACTATGGCTACACCTTC
TRBJ1-4 TRBV7-2 . . CATHRGADEKLFF TGTGCCACCCACCGGGGGGCGGATGAAAAACTGTTTTTT
TRBJ2-3 TRBV6-4 TRBD2 . CASSETSGGAVADTQYF TGTGCCAGCAGTGAGACTAGCGGGGGGGCCGTTGCAGATACGCAGTATTTT
TRBJ1-2 TRBV12-3/TRBV12-4 . . CASSLAQPYGYTF TGTGCCAGCAGTTTGGCGCAGCCGTATGGCTACACCTTC
TRBJ2-7 TRBV13 . . CASSLGARGADYEQYF TGTGCCAGCAGCTTAGGAGCCAGGGGTGCCGACTACGAGCAGTACTTC
TRBJ2-2 TRBV29-1 . . CSGRQAGELFF TGCAGCGGTCGACAGGCCGGGGAGCTGTTTTTT
TRBJ1-6 TRBV19 TRBD1 . CASNLRDRVSSPLHF TGTGCCAGTAATCTTCGGGACAGGGTGAGTTCACCCCTCCACTTT
TRBJ2-7 TRBV18 TRBD2 . CASSPRGTSGGEQYF TGTGCCAGCTCACCACGAGGGACTAGCGGGGGCGAGCAGTACTTC
TRBJ2-3 TRBV5-1 . . CASSSDNTDTQYF TGCGCCAGCAGCTCGGACAACACAGATACGCAGTATTTT
TRBJ2-5 TRBV21-1 . . CASSNWPNQETQYF TGTGCCAGCAGCAATTGGCCCAACCAAGAGACCCAGTACTTC
TRBJ1-5 TRBV19 . few CASSWAGPRHYSNQPQHF TGTGCCAGCAGCTGGGCAGGGCCCCGCCACTATAGCAATCAGCCCCAGCATTTT
TRBJ2-7 TRBV11-2 . few CASSPRHEQYF TGTGCCAGCAGCCCCCGCCACGAGCAGTACTTC
TRBJ1-5 TRBV6-5 TRBD1 few CASRNREQGNQPQHF TGTGCCAGCAGAAACAGGGAACAGGGGAATCAGCCCCAGCATTTT
TRBJ2-7 TRBV6-5 TRBD1 few CASTNRGSYEQYF TGTGCCAGCACCAACAGGGGGTCCTACGAGCAGTACTTC
TRBJ1-5 TRBV6-1 TRBD1 . CASSRTGLGNQPQHF TGTGCCAGCAGCCGGACAGGTTTGGGCAATCAGCCCCAGCATTTT
TRBJ2-2 TRBV7-3 . . CASRPKGANTGELFF TGTGCCAGCAGGCCCAAAGGAGCGAACACCGGGGAGCTGTTTTTT
TRBJ2-5 TRBV7-3 . . CASSSGPTTQETQYF TGTGCCAGCAGCTCCGGTCCTACCACCCAAGAGACCCAGTACTTC
TRBJ2-3 TRBV30 . . CAWSWTTDTQYF TGTGCCTGGAGTTGGACCACAGATACGCAGTATTTT
TRBJ1-2 TRBV9 . . CASSVDSSLPTDGYTF TGTGCCAGCAGCGTAGATAGCAGCCTTCCTACTGATGGCTACACCTTC
TRBJ2-7 TRBV7-2 TRBD2 once CASSRSGGVSYEQYF TGTGCCAGCAGCCGTAGCGGGGGAGTCTCCTACGAGCAGTACTTC
TRBJ1-1 TRBV5-1 . . CASTMENRVNTEAFF TGCGCCAGCACGATGGAAAACAGGGTTAACACTGAAGCTTTCTTT
TRBJ2-2 TRBV19 . . CASRTTIGGSGGELFF TGTGCCAGTAGAACAACTATCGGGGGTAGCGGCGGGGAGCTGTTTTTT
TRBJ1-4 TRBV18 . . CASSPTGSTNEKLFF TGTGCCAGCTCGCCTACAGGGTCAACTAATGAAAAACTGTTTTTT
TRBJ1-5 TRBV27 . . CASRQGSYSNQPQHF TGTGCCAGCAGACAGGGTTCTTATAGCAATCAGCCCCAGCATTTT
TRBJ1-3 TRBV12-3/TRBV12-4 TRBD1 . CASSYSQGNTIYF TGTGCCAGCAGTTATTCACAGGGGAACACCATATATTTT
TRBJ1-2 TRBV6-1 . . CASSDQGPNYGYTF TGTGCCAGCAGTGACCAGGGTCCCAACTATGGCTACACCTTC
TRBJ1-5 TRBV2 . . CASCQFYSNQPQHF TGTGCCAGCTGCCAGTTCTATAGCAATCAGCCCCAGCATTTT
TRBJ2-2 TRBV7-9 . . CASSFSPPGTGELFF TGTGCCAGCAGCTTCTCGCCGCCGGGGACCGGGGAGCTGTTTTTT
TRBJ1-1 TRBV4-1 . . CASSQHTVGAFF TGCGCCAGCAGTCAGCATACGGTGGGAGCTTTCTTT
TRBJ1-1 TRBV12-3/TRBV12-4 . . CASSFSPLPEAFF TGTGCCAGCAGTTTCTCCCCCCTCCCTGAAGCTTTCTTT
TRBJ2-7 TRBV7-8 . . CASSSLRDTISYEQYF TGTGCCAGCAGCTCACTCCGGGACACAATCTCCTACGAGCAGTACTTC
TRBJ1-3 TRBV18 TRBD1 . CASSENTGEFSGNTIYF TGTGCCAGCTCAGAAAATACAGGGGAGTTCTCTGGAAACACCATATATTTT
TRBJ2-1 TRBV4-3 . . CASSQDLGGDYNEQFF TGCGCCAGCAGCCAAGATCTAGGGGGGGACTACAATGAGCAGTTCTTC
TRBJ1-2 TRBV18 TRBD1 few CASSPGQGEYGYTF TGTGCCAGCTCACCCGGACAGGGGGAGTATGGCTACACCTTC
TRBJ2-5 TRBV7-9 TRBD1 . CASTTGTGVWETQYF TGTGCCAGCACCACCGGGACAGGGGTTTGGGAGACCCAGTACTTC
TRBJ1-2 TRBV5-8 TRBD1 . CASSEPPTGVDYGYTF TGTGCCAGCAGCGAACCTCCGACAGGGGTGGACTATGGCTACACCTTC
TRBJ1-5 TRBV7-8 . . CASSFSTNQPQHF TGTGCCAGCAGCTTTAGTACCAATCAGCCCCAGCATTTT
TRBJ2-2 TRBV18 . once CASSPDRSNTGELFF TGTGCCAGCTCACCGGACAGATCGAACACCGGGGAGCTGTTTTTT
TRBJ1-3 TRBV27 . once CASSLRGHSGNTIYF TGTGCCAGCAGTTTAAGGGGACACTCTGGAAACACCATATATTTT
TRBJ2-1 TRBV7-8 . . CASSPLTLGAYSYNEQFF TGTGCCAGCAGCCCCCTTACACTGGGGGCCTACTCCTACAATGAGCAGTTCTTC
TRBJ1-5 TRBV7-2 . once CASSPGRRGNQPQHF TGTGCCAGCAGCCCAGGACGCAGGGGCAATCAGCCCCAGCATTTT
TRBJ1-5 TRBV6-5 . . CASSYSGDDQPQHF TGTGCCAGCAGTTATTCGGGCGACGATCAGCCCCAGCATTTT
TRBJ2-7 TRBV5-1 . . CASSFQGHEQYF TGCGCCAGCAGCTTCCAGGGCCACGAGCAGTACTTC
TRBJ1-6 TRBV7-6 . few CASSPNQGSGSPLHF TGTGCCAGCAGCCCTAATCAAGGGAGCGGTTCACCCCTCCACTTT
TRBJ1-3 TRBV27 . once CASSHGQNGNTIYF TGTGCCAGCAGTCACGGACAAAATGGAAACACCATATATTTT
TRBJ1-2 TRBV6-5 . . CASSSWGVYGYTF TGTGCCAGCAGCTCTTGGGGGGTCTATGGCTACACCTTC